This T cell receptor (beta chain) was identified during a study of T-cell reconstitution after alpha-beta-depleted transplantation in children. The study's findings and limits: The authors attributed T-cell counts and diversity one year after transplant mostly to newly produced T cells.

Unique molecular identifiers tagged the TCRbeta library. TCRdb fed the PCR reads into MiXCR, producing one record per CDR3 protein. Of about 300,000 distinct CDR3 sequences in the sample, roughly 7.8% were seen once. CDR3 length equals 15 residues. With 5 bases clipped from V and 4 bases from J, the junction kept 6 bases outside the gene matches. From germline, CDR1 is MNHNS and CDR2 SASEGT. The table lists this clonotype with a few counts. Its antigen remains unknown. The genes are TRBV6-1 and TRBJ1-5; 9 bases agree with TRBD1. The specimen was peripheral blood, collected 360 days after TCRalphabeta/CD19-depleted stem cell transplant. The clonotype comes from a female patient aged 2-9 years who had a stem cell transplant for Fanconi anemia, so the T cells may come from the graft donor. CDR3 residues: CASSLGTGPNQPQHF. CDR3 sequence (DNA): TGTGCCAGCAGTCTTGGGACAGGGCCAAATCAGCCCCAGCATTTT.